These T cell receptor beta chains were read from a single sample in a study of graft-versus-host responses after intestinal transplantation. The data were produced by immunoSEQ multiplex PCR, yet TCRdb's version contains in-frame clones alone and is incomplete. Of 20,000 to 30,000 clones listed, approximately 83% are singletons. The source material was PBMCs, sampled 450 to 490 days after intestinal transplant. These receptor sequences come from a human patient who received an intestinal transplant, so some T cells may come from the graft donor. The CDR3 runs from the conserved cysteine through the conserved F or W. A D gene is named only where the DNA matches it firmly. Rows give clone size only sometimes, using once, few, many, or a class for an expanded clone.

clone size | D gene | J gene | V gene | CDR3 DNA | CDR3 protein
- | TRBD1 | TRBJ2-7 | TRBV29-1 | TGCAGCGTCTACTCGACAGGGGCCTACGAGCAGTACTTC | CSVYSTGAYEQYF
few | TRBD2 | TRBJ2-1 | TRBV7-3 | TGTGCCAGCGGGTCTTCCGCGGGACTAGCGGGGGCGGGGAACAATGAGCAGTTCTTC | CASGSSAGLAGAGNNEQFF
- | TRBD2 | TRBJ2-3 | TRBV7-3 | TGTGCCAGCAGCTTCTCGCTAGCGGGAACAGATACGCAGTATTTT | CASSFSLAGTDTQYF
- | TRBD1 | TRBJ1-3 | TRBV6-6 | TGTGCCAGCAGTTACGACAGGGTCTCTGGAAACACCATATATTTT | CASSYDRVSGNTIYF
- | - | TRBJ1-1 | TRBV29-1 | TGCAGCGTTAAAACAGGGCCCAACACTGAAGCTTTCTTT | CSVKTGPNTEAFF
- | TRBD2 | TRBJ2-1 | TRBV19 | TGTGCCAGTAGGTCCCAGCTAGCGGGAGGCATGAATGAGCAGTTCTTC | CASRSQLAGGMNEQFF
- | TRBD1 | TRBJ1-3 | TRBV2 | TGTGCCAGCACCCCCTTCGGGACAGGGAAGAGAAACACCATATATTTT | CASTPFGTGKRNTIYF
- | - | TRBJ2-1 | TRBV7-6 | TGTGCCAGCAGCTTAGACTACAATGAGCAGTTCTTC | CASSLDYNEQFF
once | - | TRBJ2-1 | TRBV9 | TGTGCCAGCAGCGTAGCCGGGAAGCGGGCCTACAATGAGCAGTTCTTC | CASSVAGKRAYNEQFF
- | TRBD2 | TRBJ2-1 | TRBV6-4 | TGTGCCAGCAGGGCCATACTAGCGGGAGGTGGCAATGAGCAGTTCTTC | CASRAILAGGGNEQFF
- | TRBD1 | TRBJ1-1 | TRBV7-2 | TGTGCCAGCAGCTTAGGGTACAGGGGCTCCCAGTCCGAAGCTTTCTTT | CASSLGYRGSQSEAFF
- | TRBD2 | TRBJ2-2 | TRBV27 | TGTGCCAGCAGTTCCTTTCAAGCGGGAGTGTTCTCCGGGGAGCTGTTTTTT | CASSSFQAGVFSGELFF
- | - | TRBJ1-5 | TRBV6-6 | TGTGCCAGCAGTCTGGTGGGTCAGCCCCAGCATTTT | CASSLVGQPQHF
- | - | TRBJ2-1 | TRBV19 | TGTGCCAGTAGTATAGCGCGAACGTCCTACAATGAGCAGTTCTTC | CASSIARTSYNEQFF
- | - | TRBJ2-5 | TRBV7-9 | TGTGCCGCCTCAGAAAGGGGGCAAGAGACCCAGTACTTC | CAASERGQETQYF
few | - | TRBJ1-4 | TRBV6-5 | TGTGCCAGCAGATCATACTGGACGACTAATGAAAAACTGTTTTTT | CASRSYWTTNEKLFF
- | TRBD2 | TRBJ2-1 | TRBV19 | TGTGCCAGTAGTCCCCGTGGGTCAGGACTAGCGGGAGTTGGAAATGAGCAGTTCTTC | CASSPRGSGLAGVGNEQFF
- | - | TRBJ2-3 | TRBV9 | TGTGCCAGCACCTCTGAGCTTGGGGCTACGCAGTATTTT | CASTSELGATQYF
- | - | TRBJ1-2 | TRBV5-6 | TGTGCCAGCAGCTTGGACCCAGGGGCTTTATATGGCTACACCTTC | CASSLDPGALYGYTF
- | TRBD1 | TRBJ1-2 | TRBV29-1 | TGCAGCGTCACCGGGACAGGGCCTGGCTACACCTTC | CSVTGTGPGYTF
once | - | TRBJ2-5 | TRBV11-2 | TGTGCCAGCAGCCCCCCCCTGGGATTAGCTCAAGAGACCCAGTACTTC | CASSPPLGLAQETQYF
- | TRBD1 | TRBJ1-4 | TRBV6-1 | TGTGCCAGCAGTGTCGGACAGGATAATGAAAAACTGTTTTTT | CASSVGQDNEKLFF
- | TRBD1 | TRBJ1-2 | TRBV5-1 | TGCGCCAGCAGCCTCCGCGGGACAGACTATGGCTACACCTTC | CASSLRGTDYGYTF
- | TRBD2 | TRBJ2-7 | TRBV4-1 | TGCGCCAGCAGCCAAATAGCGGGAAGCTCCTACGAGCAGTACTTC | CASSQIAGSSYEQYF
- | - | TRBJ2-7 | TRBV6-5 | TGTGCCAGCAGTTACGCAGGGGCGTTCGAGCAGTACTTC | CASSYAGAFEQYF
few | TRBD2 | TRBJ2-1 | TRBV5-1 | TGCGCCAGCAGCTTGGCCGGGCGGGAGGGCCACGATGAGCAGTTCTTC | CASSLAGREGHDEQFF
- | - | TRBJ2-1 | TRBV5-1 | TGCGCCAGCAGCGGCGGGACGGAGAGCTCCTACAATGAGCAGTTCTTC | CASSGGTESSYNEQFF
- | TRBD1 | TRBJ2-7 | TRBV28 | TGTGCCAGCAGCACTGGACAGGGAGTCTTGGAGCAGTACTTC | CASSTGQGVLEQYF
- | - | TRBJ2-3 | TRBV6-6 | TGTGCCAGCAGTTACTTGGGGGGGCGCGATACGCAGTATTTT | CASSYLGGRDTQYF
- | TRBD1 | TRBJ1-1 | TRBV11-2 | TGTGCCAGCAGGGACAGGGTGAGGACTGAAGCTTTCTTT | CASRDRVRTEAFF
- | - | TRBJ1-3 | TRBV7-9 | TGTGCCAGCATCCCTAGGGGGGGCGCTGGAAACACCATATATTTT | CASIPRGGAGNTIYF
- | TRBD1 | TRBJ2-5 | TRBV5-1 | TGCGCCAGCAGCGGAGACAGGGGCGGTGAGACCCAGTACTTC | CASSGDRGGETQYF
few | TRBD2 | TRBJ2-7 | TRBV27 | TGTGCCAGCAGTTTAATCGGGGGGGACTACGAGCAGTACTTC | CASSLIGGDYEQYF
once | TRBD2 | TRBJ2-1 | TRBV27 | TGTGCCAGCACCCCAAGCGGGAGTGATACCTACAATGAGCAGTTCTTC | CASTPSGSDTYNEQFF
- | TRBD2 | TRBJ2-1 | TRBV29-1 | TGCAGCGTTCGAGGACTAGCATCGAGCTCCTACAATGAGCAGTTCTTC | CSVRGLASSSYNEQFF
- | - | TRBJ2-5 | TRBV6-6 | TGTGCCAGCAGTTCGGTGGAGACCCAGTACTTC | CASSSVETQYF
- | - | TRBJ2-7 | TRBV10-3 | TGTGCCATCAAAGGCTCCTACGAGCAGTACTTC | CAIKGSYEQYF
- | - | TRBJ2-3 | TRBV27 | TGTGCCAGCAGTTCCTACCGGAGGGCCGGGGATACGCAGTATTTT | CASSSYRRAGDTQYF
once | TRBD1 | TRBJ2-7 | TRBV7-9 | TGTGCCAGCAGCCCACGGACAGGATACGAGCAGTACTTC | CASSPRTGYEQYF
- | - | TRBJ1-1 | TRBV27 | TGTGCCAGCAGCCAAGGGAACACTGAAGCTTTCTTT | CASSQGNTEAFF
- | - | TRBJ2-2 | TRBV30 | TGTGCCTGGAGGGATCAGGGGACCGGGGAGCTGTTTTTT | CAWRDQGTGELFF
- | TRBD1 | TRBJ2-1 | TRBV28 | TGTGCCAGCAGTTTATCGACAGGGGGTGAGCAGTTCTTC | CASSLSTGGEQFF
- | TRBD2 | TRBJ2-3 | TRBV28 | TGTGCCAGCAGTCCTCCCCGGGGGGCTAGCGGGAGAGATACGCAGTATTTT | CASSPPRGASGRDTQYF
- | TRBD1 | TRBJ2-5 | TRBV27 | TGTGCCAGCAGCGGGGGACAGGGGGTTCGAGAGACCCAGTACTTC | CASSGGQGVRETQYF
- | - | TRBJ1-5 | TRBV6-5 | TGTGCCAGCAGCGCCGTCCTTTCTAGCAATCAGCCCCAGCATTTT | CASSAVLSSNQPQHF
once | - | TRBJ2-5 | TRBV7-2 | TGTGCCAGCAGCTGGAGTGGGGAGACCCAGTACTTC | CASSWSGETQYF
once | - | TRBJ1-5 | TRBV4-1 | TGCGCCAGCAGCCAAGTAGAGGCCTTATGGAATCAGCCCCAGCATTTT | CASSQVEALWNQPQHF
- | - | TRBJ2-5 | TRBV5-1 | TGCGCCAGCAGTTTCCCCGGAGGGGAACAAGAGACCCAGTACTTC | CASSFPGGEQETQYF
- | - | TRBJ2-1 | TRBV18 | TGTGCCAGCTACAGGTCCGGGGGCGCCTATGAGCAGTTCTTC | CASYRSGGAYEQFF
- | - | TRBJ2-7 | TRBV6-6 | TGTGCCAGCAGCCGAAATTCCGGGTGGACCTACGAGCAGTACTTC | CASSRNSGWTYEQYF
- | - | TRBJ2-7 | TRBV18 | TGTGCCAGCTCACCTGGGGCAGGGTATGAGCAGTACTTC | CASSPGAGYEQYF
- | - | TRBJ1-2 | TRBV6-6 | TGTGCCAGCAGTTACTCGGTCGAGGCCTTCTATGGCTACACCTTC | CASSYSVEAFYGYTF
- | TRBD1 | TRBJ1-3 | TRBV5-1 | TGCGCCAGCAGCTCCGGGGGACAGGACTCTGGAAACACCATATATTTT | CASSSGGQDSGNTIYF
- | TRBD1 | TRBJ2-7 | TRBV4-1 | TGCGCCAGCAGCCAAGGACCCGGACAGGGGTACGAGCAGTACTTC | CASSQGPGQGYEQYF
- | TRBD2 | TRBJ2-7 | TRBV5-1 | TGCGCCAGCAGCTTGCCGACTAGCGGCAATTCTGAGCAGTACTTC | CASSLPTSGNSEQYF
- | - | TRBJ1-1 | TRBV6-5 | TGTGCCAGCAGTTGGGGGAACACTGAAGCTTTCTTT | CASSWGNTEAFF
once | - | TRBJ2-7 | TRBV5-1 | TGCGCCAGCAGTCGACAGCCGTCCTCCTACGAGCAGTACTTC | CASSRQPSSYEQYF